This T cell receptor (beta chain) stems from a study of CD4 T cells in relation to SARS-CoV-2 and coronaviruses. Assay used: immunoSEQ multiplex PCR; TCRdb lists only in-frame clones, some missing. Found here are about 15,000 clones, 76% of them singletons; the top ten hold about 25%. There are 16 residues in the CDR3. CDR1 MNHEY and CDR2 SVGAGI come from the germline V gene. V gave up 0 bases and J gave up 9 bases; unmatched junction bases: 11. This clone came up once. What it binds is unknown. The unexposed donors gave CD4+ T cells in about 2011-2018, prior to COVID-19. After approximately 10 days of culture, CD4+ T cells were isolated. Cells permitting, SARS-CoV-2 S/N and four cold-coronavirus spikes were tested on unexposed-donor CD4+ T cells.

The chain links TRBV6-5 to TRBJ2-1, with 7 bases identical to TRBD2. The source of this sequence is a human donor in good health. Sequenced sample: CD4+ T cells from PBMCs, cultured in vitro. This CDR3 reads CASSYSGRGSRFEQFF. CDR3 DNA sequence: TGTGCCAGCAGTTACTCGGGTCGCGGGAGTAGGTTTGAGCAGTTCTTC.